Presented here are 14 T cell receptor beta chains from one specimen sequenced in a study of beta chain features in type 1 diabetes. These receptors have no identified antigens. Findings and caveats of the study: Shorter TCRB CDR3s, moderately but significantly so, marked every one of the four CD4+ subsets in Type 1 diabetes patients.

Expressed TCRB transcripts were sequenced, since all the RNA that had been isolated was reverse transcribed. Sequencing was performed with immunoSEQ multiplex PCR; in TCRdb, only in-frame clones are kept and a portion is missing. The sample lists hundreds of thousands of clones, around an eighth occurring once. Source material: naive CD4+ T cells from blood. The receptor source for this set is a man aged 18 to 30 with type 1 diabetes.

V gene TRBV5-1 combines with J gene TRBJ2-5, with unresolved D. From germline, CDR1 is SGHRS and CDR2 YFSETQ. The CDR3 is made up of 15 amino acids. Trimming stripped 4 bases from V and 5 bases from J, with 18 bases between. The CDR3, as DNA: TGCGCCAGCAGCCAATTGGGTGGAGTGGTGGAGACCCAGTACTTC. Its protein is CASSQLGGVVETQYF. The full variable domain, in which reference TRBV5-1 and TRBJ2-5 provide the parts outside the CDR3, is KAGVTQTPRYLIKTRGQQVTLSCSPISGHRSVSWYQQTPGQGLQFLFEYFSETQRNKGNFPGRFSGRQFSNSRSEMNVSTLELGDSALYLCASSQLGGVVETQYFGPGTRLLVL.

This chain links TRBV5-1 with TRBJ2-5, with TRBD1 identical over 9 bases. Trimming removed 1 base from V and 3 bases from J; junction bases left unmatched: 7. Germline V gives CDR1 SGHRS, CDR2 YFSETQ. The CDR3 runs 16 residues. This CDR3 reads CASSLRSGQGEETQYF. CDR3 nucleotides: TGCGCCAGCAGCTTGAGATCGGGACAGGGTGAAGAGACCCAGTACTTC. The complete variable domain, with remaining parts taken from reference TRBV5-1 and TRBJ2-5, reads KAGVTQTPRYLIKTRGQQVTLSCSPISGHRSVSWYQQTPGQGLQFLFEYFSETQRNKGNFPGRFSGRQFSNSRSEMNVSTLELGDSALYLCASSLRSGQGEETQYFGPGTRLLVL.

This sequence joins TRBV14 and TRBJ2-5; D gene unclear. The germline V gene has CDR1 SGHDN and CDR2 FVKESK. The CDR3 consists of 17 residues. V lost 0 bases, J lost 5 bases, and 19 bases lay in between. DNA of the CDR3: TGTGCCAGCAGCCAAGACTCTGTAGGCCACTTCGGGGAGACCCAGTACTTC. Translation: CASSQDSVGHFGETQYF.

The chain links TRBV7-9 to TRBJ2-5, with TRBD1 identical over 7 bases. Germline loops: CDR1 SEHNR, CDR2 FQNEAQ (reference sequence). The CDR3 is made up of 15 amino acids. The ends lost 4 bases at V and 4 bases at J; junction bases unmatched: 9. DNA of the CDR3: TGTGCCAGCAGCTCGCCGACAGGGAAGTCAGAGACCCAGTACTTC. Translation gives CASSSPTGKSETQYF.

The chain has TRBV11-2 and TRBJ1-5; tentative D call: TRBD1 (5 bases). This CDR3 is 13 amino acids long. V lost 0 bases and J lost 11, with 11 bases in between. Germline V gives CDR1 SGHAT, CDR2 FQNNGV. CDR3 coding DNA: TGTGCCAGCAGCTTAGAGTATCGAGGGGCCCAGCATTTT. It codes for CASSLEYRGAQHF.

J is TRBJ2-1 and V is TRBV10-3, with 15 bases matching TRBD2. Germline values: CDR1 ENHRY, CDR2 SYGVKD. The trim removed 9 bases at V and 0 bases at J, leaving 9 bases unmatched. The CDR3 runs 18 residues. The CDR3 region is CAISRTSGRASSYNEQFF. CDR3 sequence (DNA): TGTGCCATATCCCGGACTAGCGGGAGGGCCAGCTCCTACAATGAGCAGTTCTTC.

A few counts support this clone. This rearrangement joins TRBV30 to TRBJ2-7; D perhaps matches TRBD1 (5 bases). The CDR3 contains 14 residues. The germline V gene encodes CDR1 GTSNPN and CDR2 SVGIG (reference sequence). Trimming took off 5 bases at V and 6 bases at J, with 20 bases between the two ends. The CDR3 spells CAWLGPARVGEQYF. The CDR3 nucleotides read TGTGCCTGGCTGGGTCCGGCCAGGGTTGGCGAGCAGTACTTC.

This clone was counted only a few times. The rearrangement links TRBV18 to TRBJ2-1; 15 nucleotides match TRBD2. CDR1 and CDR2 from the germline V gene are KGHSH and LQKENI. The V segment lost 2 bases and the J segment 6 bases; nucleotides outside the gene matches: 8. The CDR3 sequence is 18 residues long. The CDR3 sequence is CASSPSGWTSGRGNEQFF. The CDR3 DNA is TGTGCCAGCTCACCATCGGGATGGACTAGCGGGAGGGGCAATGAGCAGTTCTTC.

This clone was recorded a few times. This sequence joins TRBV15 and TRBJ1-6, with D possibly TRBD1 on 6 matching bases. The V and J ends lost 0 bases and 10 bases respectively, with 22 bases between them. Germline-derived CDR1 and CDR2 are LNHNV and YYDKDF (reference sequence). The CDR3 is 18 residues long. The CDR3 region is CATSREEGRDNVVSPLHF. The CDR3 nucleotides are TGTGCCACCAGCAGAGAGGAGGGTCGGGACAATGTTGTCTCACCCCTCCACTTT.

In its sample, this clone was seen a few times. V usage is TRBV5-1 and J usage is TRBJ2-6; D not resolved. This CDR3 region has 14 residues. Germline V CDR1 and CDR2: SGHRS, YFSETQ. With 5 bases removed from V and 0 bases from J, the gap between germline ends came to 6 bases. CDR3 DNA: TGCGCCAGCAGACCGAGCTCTGGGGCCAACGTCCTGACTTTC. Protein: CASRPSSGANVLTF.

This clone was counted a few times. This chain connects TRBV7-3 to TRBJ2-5, with D tentatively TRBD1 or TRBD2 (5 bases each). Germline-derived CDR1 and CDR2 are SGHTA and FQGTGA. The CDR3 length is 14 residues. Trimming shortened V by 4 bases and J by 3 bases, and 12 bases separated the two germline ends. The CDR3 loop is CASSSPGREETQYF. DNA of the CDR3: TGTGCCAGCAGCTCACCGGGACGAGAAGAGACCCAGTACTTC.

The chain's CDR3 is CASSLSSGAQETQYF. The CDR3 DNA sequence: TGTGCCAGCAGCTTGTCTAGCGGAGCTCAAGAGACCCAGTACTTC. This rearrangement joins TRBV7-2 to TRBJ2-5; TRBD2 agrees at 7 bases. Per the germline V gene, CDR1 is SGHTA and CDR2 is FQGNSA. The CDR3 contains 15 residues. J was trimmed by 2 bases and V by 3 bases; bases with no gene match: 6.

The genes are TRBV5-6 and TRBJ1-1, with D hard to call. There are 14 residues in the CDR3. Germline V CDR1 and CDR2: SGHDT, YYEEEE. Trimming took off 5 bases at V and 1 base at J, with 12 bases between the two ends. The CDR3 protein is CASSPLPRNTEAFF. CDR3 nucleotide sequence: TGTGCCAGCAGTCCCCTACCGAGGAACACTGAAGCTTTCTTT.

This clone was observed a few times. The genes are TRBV5-4 and TRBJ2-3, with 7 bases aligning to TRBD2. The CDR3 loop spans 14 amino acids. Per the germline V gene, CDR1 is SGHNT and CDR2 is YYREEE (reference sequence). The V segment lost 9 bases and the J segment 0 bases; nucleotides outside the gene matches: 7. CDR3 sequence: CATGGGSSTDTQYF. CDR3 nucleotides: TGTGCCACCGGCGGCGGGAGCAGCACAGATACGCAGTATTTT.